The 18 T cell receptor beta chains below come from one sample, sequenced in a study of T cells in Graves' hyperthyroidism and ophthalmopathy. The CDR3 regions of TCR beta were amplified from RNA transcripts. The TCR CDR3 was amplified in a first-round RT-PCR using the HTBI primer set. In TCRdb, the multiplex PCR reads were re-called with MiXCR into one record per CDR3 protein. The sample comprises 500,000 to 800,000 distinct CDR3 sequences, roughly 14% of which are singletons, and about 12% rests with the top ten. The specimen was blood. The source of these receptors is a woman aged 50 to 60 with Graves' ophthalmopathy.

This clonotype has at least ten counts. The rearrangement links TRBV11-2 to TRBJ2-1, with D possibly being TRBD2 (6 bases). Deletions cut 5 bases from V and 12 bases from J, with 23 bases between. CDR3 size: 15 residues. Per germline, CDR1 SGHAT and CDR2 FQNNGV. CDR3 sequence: CASSTIKSTSLGQFF. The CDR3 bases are TGTGCCAGCAGCACAATAAAATCGACTAGTTTAGGGCAGTTCTTC.

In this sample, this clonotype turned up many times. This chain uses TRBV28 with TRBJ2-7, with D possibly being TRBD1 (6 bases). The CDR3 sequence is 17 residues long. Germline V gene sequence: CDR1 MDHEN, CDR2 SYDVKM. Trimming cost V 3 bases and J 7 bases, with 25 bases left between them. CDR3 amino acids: CASSLRQALIFREEQYF. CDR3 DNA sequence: TGTGCCAGCAGTTTGAGACAGGCCCTTATTTTCCGTGAGGAGCAGTACTTC.

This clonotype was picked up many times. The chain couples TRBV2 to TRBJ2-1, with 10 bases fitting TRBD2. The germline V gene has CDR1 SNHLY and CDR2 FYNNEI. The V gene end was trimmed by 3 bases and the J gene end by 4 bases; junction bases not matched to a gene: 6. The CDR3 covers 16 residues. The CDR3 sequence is CASSDPLAGKYNEQFF. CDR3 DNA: TGTGCCAGCAGTGACCCACTAGCGGGGAAATACAATGAGCAGTTCTTC.

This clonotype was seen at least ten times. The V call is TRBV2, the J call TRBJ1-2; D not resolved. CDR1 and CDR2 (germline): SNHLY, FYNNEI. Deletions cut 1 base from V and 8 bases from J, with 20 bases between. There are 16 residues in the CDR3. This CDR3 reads CASSEDDLVPGRGYTF. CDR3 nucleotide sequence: TGTGCCAGCAGTGAAGACGACCTTGTACCCGGAAGGGGCTACACCTTC.

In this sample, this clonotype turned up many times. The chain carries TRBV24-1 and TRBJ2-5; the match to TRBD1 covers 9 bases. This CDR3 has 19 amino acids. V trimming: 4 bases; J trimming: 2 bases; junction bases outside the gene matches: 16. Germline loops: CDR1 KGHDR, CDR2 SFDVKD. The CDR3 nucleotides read TGTGCCACCAGTGACCCCCGTTACCGACGGGACAGGGCTCAAGAGACCCAGTACTTC. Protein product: CATSDPRYRRDRAQETQYF.

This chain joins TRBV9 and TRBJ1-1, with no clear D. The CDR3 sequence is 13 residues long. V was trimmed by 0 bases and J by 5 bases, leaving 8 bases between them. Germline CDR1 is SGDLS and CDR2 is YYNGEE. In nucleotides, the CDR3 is TGTGCCAGCAGCGTAGCGAGCGCTACTGAAGCTTTCTTT. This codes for CASSVASATEAFF.

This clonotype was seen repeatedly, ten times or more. The CDR3, as DNA: TGTGCCAGCAGATCGGAGGACTACTCAGATACGCAGTATTTT. This gives the protein CASRSEDYSDTQYF. V is TRBV7-9 and J is TRBJ2-3, with D possibly being TRBD2 (6 bases). V lost 6 bases to trimming and J lost 4 bases, with 14 bases between them. The CDR3 is 14 amino acids. Germline CDR1 SEHNR, CDR2 FQNEAQ (reference sequence).

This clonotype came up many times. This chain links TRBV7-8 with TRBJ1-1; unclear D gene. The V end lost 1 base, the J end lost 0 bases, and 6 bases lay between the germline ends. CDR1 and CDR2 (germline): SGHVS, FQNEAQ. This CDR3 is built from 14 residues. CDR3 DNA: TGTGCCAGCAGCTTAGGAGAAATGAACACTGAAGCTTTCTTT. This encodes CASSLGEMNTEAFF.

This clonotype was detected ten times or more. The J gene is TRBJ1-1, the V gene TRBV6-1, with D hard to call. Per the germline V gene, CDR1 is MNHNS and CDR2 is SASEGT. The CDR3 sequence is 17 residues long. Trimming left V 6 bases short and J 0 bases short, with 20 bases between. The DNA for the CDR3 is TGTGCCAGCAGCGACGAAAAGGGCGGAAAGGTGAACACTGAAGCTTTCTTT. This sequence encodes CASSDEKGGKVNTEAFF.

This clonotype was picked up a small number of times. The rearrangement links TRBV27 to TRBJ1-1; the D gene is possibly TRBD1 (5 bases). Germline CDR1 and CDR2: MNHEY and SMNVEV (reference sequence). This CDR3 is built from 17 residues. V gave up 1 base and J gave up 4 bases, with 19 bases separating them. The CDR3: CASSLLGGAGRGTEAFF. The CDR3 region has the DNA TGTGCCAGCAGTTTATTAGGAGGGGCAGGACGCGGCACTGAAGCTTTCTTT.

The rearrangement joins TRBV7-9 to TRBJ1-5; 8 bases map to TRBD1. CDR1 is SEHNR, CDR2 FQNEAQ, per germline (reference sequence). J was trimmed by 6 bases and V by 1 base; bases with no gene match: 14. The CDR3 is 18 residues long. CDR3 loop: CASSLDGQGARGFQPQHF. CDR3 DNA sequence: TGTGCCAGCAGCTTAGATGGGCAGGGGGCGCGGGGTTTTCAGCCCCAGCATTTT.

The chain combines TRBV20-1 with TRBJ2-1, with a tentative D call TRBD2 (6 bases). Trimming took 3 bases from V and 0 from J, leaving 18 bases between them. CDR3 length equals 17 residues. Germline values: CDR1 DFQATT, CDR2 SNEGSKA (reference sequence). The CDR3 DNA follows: TGCAGTGCTAGCCCCACTCCTAGCGCCAGCTCCTACAATGAGCAGTTCTTC. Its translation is CSASPTPSASSYNEQFF.

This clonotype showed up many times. CDR3 sequence reads: CASSLIELSGETQYF. CDR3 bases: TGCGCCAGCAGCTTGATAGAACTGTCTGGGGAGACCCAGTACTTC. The chain has TRBV5-1 and TRBJ2-5; D unresolved. The germline V and J ends were trimmed by 1 base and 5 bases, with 15 bases remaining between them. The CDR3 contains 15 residues. CDR1 is SGHRS, CDR2 YFSETQ, per germline.

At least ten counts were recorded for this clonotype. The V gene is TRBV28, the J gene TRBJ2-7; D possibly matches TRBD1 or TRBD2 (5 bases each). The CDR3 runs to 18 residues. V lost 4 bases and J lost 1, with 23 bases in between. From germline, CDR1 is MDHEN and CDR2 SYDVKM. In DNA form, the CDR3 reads TGTGCCAGCAGTTCTAGTTCACGGGGCTATTTGAATTCCTACGAGCAGTACTTC. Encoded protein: CASSSSSRGYLNSYEQYF.

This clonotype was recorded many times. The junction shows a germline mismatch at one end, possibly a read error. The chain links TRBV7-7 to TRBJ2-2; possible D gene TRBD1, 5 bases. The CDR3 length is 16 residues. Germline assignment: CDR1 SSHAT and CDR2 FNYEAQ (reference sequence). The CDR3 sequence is CASSLYEQGGTGELFF. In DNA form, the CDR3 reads TGTGCTAGCAGCTTATACGAGCAGGGCGGAACCGGGGAGCTGTTTTTT. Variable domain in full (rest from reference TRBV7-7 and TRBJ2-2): GAGVSQSPRYKVTKRGQDVTLRCDPISSHATLYWYQQALGQGPEFLTYFNYEAQPDKSGLPSDRFSAERPEGSISTLTIQRTEQRDSAMYRCASSLYEQGGTGELFFGEGSRLTVL.

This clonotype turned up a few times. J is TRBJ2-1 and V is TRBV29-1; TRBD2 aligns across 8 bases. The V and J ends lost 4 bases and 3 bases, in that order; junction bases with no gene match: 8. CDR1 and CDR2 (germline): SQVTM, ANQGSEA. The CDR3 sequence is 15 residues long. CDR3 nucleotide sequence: TGCAGCGTTGGTCCCCGACTAGCGTTCTACAATGAGCAGTTCTTC. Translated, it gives CSVGPRLAFYNEQFF.

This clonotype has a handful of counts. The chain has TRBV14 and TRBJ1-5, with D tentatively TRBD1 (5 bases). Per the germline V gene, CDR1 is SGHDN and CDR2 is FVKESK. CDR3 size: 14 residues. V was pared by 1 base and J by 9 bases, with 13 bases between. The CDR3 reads CASSQAGVPWPQHF. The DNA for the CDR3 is TGTGCCAGCAGCCAAGCGGGGGTCCCGTGGCCCCAGCATTTT.

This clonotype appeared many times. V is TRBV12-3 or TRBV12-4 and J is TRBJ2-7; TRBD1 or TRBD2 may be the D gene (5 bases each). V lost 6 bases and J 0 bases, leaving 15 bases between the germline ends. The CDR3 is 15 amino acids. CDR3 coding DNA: TGTGCCAGCAGCCCCGGGACGGTCTTCTCCTACGAGCAGTACTTC. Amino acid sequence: CASSPGTVFSYEQYF.